One sample yielded the 10 T cell receptor beta chains listed below, sequenced in a study of T cell responses to AZD1222 COVID-19 vaccine. The repertoire was sequenced with immunoSEQ multiplex PCR; TCRdb's copy has only in-frame clones and lacks some. The sample contains 150,000 or so clones, roughly nine tenths of which appear only once. Sequenced material: peripheral blood, taken on day 0 of AZD1222 vaccination. These receptors were collected from an adult in good health.

This rearrangement joins TRBV18 to TRBJ1-1; tentative D call: TRBD1 (6 bases). The CDR3 has 17 residues. V was shortened by 3 bases and J by 3 bases, with 20 bases between the two germline ends. In germline, CDR1 is KGHSH, CDR2 LQKENI. The CDR3 sequence is CASSPPGGATRHTEAFF. The CDR3 coding sequence is TGTGCCAGCTCACCCCCCGGGGGCGCGACGCGGCACACTGAAGCTTTCTTT.

The CDR3 protein is CASSWSLGGISYEQYF. CDR3 in DNA: TGTGCCAGCAGCTGGAGTCTGGGTGGCATCTCCTACGAGCAGTACTTC. The rearrangement joins TRBV11-3 to TRBJ2-7; unclear D gene. Germline CDR1 and CDR2: SGHNT and YENEEA. The CDR3 has 16 amino acids. Trimming left V 4 bases short and J 0 bases short, with 16 bases between.

V gene TRBV4-3 combines with J gene TRBJ1-1, with D unresolved. V was pared by 0 bases and J by 6 bases, with 8 bases between. Germline lookup yields CDR1 LGHNA and CDR2 YSLEER. CDR3 length: 13 residues. The CDR3 is CASSQERAAEAFF. The CDR3 coding sequence is TGCGCCAGCAGCCAAGAGAGGGCAGCTGAAGCTTTCTTT.

The chain is built from TRBV18 and TRBJ1-2; unclear D gene. CDR3 length: 13 amino acids. Trimming took 6 bases from V and 14 from J, leaving 22 bases between them. Germline values: CDR1 KGHSH, CDR2 LQKENI. Here the CDR3 reads CASSPDGTMAETF. DNA of the CDR3: TGTGCCAGCTCCCCGGACGGAACTATGGCTGAGACCTTC.

The rearrangement joins TRBV27 to TRBJ2-1, with 7 bases matching TRBD1. Germline CDR1 MNHEY, CDR2 SMNVEV (reference sequence). V lost 8 bases, J lost 10 bases, and 8 bases stayed unmatched. CDR3 length equals 12 residues. This CDR3 reads CASWGQPAEQFF. Here the CDR3 DNA reads TGTGCCAGCTGGGGACAGCCTGCGGAGCAGTTCTTC.

The chain combines TRBV20-1 with TRBJ1-1, with a tentative D call TRBD1 (6 bases). V was cut by 3 bases and J by 5 bases, with 13 bases left in between. CDR3 length equals 13 residues. Germline CDR1 and CDR2: DFQATT and SNEGSKA (reference sequence). This chain's CDR3 is CSASAGAWTEAFF. DNA for the CDR3: TGCAGTGCTAGTGCGGGGGCCTGGACTGAAGCTTTCTTT.

The J gene is TRBJ2-3, the V gene TRBV5-6; TRBD2 is a possible D gene (5 bases). Germline CDR1 reads SGHDT; CDR2 reads YYEEEE. The CDR3 is 18 amino acids. Trimming shortened V by 3 bases and J by 3 bases, and 23 bases separated the two germline ends. CDR3 amino acids: CASSSALARFRGTDTQYF. In nucleotides, the CDR3 is TGTGCCAGCAGCTCTGCGTTGGCTAGGTTTCGCGGGACAGATACGCAGTATTTT.

V is TRBV3-1 (or the pseudogene TRBV3-2) and J is TRBJ2-5, with 10 bases identical to TRBD2. Losses at the gene ends were 1 base for V and 4 bases for J; bases not matched to a gene: 6. The CDR3 totals 16 residues. Germline lookup yields CDR1 LGHDT and CDR2 YNNKEL (reference sequence). Here the CDR3 reads CASSQVLIAGGETQYF. For the CDR3, the DNA is TGTGCCAGCAGCCAAGTGTTGATAGCGGGGGGAGAGACCCAGTACTTC.

Only a few counts were recorded for this clone. The chain combines TRBV5-1 with TRBJ2-3, with D possibly being TRBD2 (5 bases). CDR3 length equals 14 residues. Germline CDR1 reads SGHRS; CDR2 reads YFSETQ. Trimming stripped 3 bases from V and 5 bases from J, with 13 bases between. The CDR3, as DNA: TGCGCCAGCAGCTCCAGCGGAGATTTAGATACGCAGTATTTT. Protein product: CASSSSGDLDTQYF. The variable domain in full, with the rest retrieved from reference TRBV5-1 and TRBJ2-3, is KAGVTQTPRYLIKTRGQQVTLSCSPISGHRSVSWYQQTPGQGLQFLFEYFSETQRNKGNFPGRFSGRQFSNSRSEMNVSTLELGDSALYLCASSSSGDLDTQYFGPGTRLTVL.

The V and J genes are TRBV23-1 and TRBJ1-5; D is perhaps TRBD1 (5 bases). TRBV23-1 is designated an ORF whose function remains uncertain. The CDR3 loop spans 13 amino acids. V lost 11 bases and J lost 2, with 13 bases in between. The CDR3 sequence is CAGKRGGNQPQHF. The CDR3, as DNA: TGCGCCGGCAAGAGGGGAGGCAATCAGCCCCAGCATTTT.